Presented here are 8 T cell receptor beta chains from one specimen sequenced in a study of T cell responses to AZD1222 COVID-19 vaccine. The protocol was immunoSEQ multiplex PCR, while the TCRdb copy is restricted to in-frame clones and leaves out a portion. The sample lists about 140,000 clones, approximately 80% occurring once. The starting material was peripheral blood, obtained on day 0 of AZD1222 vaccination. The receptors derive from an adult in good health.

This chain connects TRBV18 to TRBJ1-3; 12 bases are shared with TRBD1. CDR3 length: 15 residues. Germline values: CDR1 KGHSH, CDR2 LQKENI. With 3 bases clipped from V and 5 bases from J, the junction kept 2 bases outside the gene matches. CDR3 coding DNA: TGTGCCAGCTCACCGGGGACAGGGGGCCGAAACACCATATATTTT. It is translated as CASSPGTGGRNTIYF. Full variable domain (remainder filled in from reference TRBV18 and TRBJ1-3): NAGVMQNPRHLVRRRGQEARLRCSPMKGHSHVYWYRQLPEEGLKFMVYLQKENIIDESGMPKERFSAEFPKEGPSILRIQQVVRGDSAAYFCASSPGTGGRNTIYFGEGSWLTVV.

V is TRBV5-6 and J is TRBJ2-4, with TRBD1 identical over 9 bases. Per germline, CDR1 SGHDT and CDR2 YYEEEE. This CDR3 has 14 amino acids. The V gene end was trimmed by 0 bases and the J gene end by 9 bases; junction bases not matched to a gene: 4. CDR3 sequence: CASSLVGQGAIQYF. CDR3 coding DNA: TGTGCCAGCAGCTTGGTGGGACAGGGAGCCATTCAGTACTTC.

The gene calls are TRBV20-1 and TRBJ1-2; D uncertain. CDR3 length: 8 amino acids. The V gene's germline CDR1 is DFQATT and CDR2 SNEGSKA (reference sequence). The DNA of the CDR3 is TGCAGCTCTGGGGGCTACACCTTC. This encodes CSSGGYTF.

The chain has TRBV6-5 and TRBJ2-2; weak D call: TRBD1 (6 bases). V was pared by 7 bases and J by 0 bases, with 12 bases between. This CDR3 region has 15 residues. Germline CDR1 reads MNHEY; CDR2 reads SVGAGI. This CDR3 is CASTKGQSNTGELFF. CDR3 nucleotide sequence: TGTGCCAGCACTAAAGGACAGTCGAACACCGGGGAGCTGTTTTTT.

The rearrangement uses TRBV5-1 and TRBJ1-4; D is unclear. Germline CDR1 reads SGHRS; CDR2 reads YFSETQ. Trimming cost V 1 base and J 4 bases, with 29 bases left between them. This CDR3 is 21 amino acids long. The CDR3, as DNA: TGCGCCAGCAGCTTGAATAGTCTGGGGTCAGAGAGGGCCGTTCGTAATGAAAAACTGTTTTTT. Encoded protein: CASSLNSLGSERAVRNEKLFF.

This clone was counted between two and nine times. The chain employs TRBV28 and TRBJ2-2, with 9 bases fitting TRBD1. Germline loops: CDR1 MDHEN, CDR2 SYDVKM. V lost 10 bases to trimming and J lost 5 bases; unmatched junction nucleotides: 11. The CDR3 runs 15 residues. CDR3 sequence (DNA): TGTGCCATCGGGACAGGGAATTTCGTAACCGGGGAGCTGTTTTTT. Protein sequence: CAIGTGNFVTGELFF.

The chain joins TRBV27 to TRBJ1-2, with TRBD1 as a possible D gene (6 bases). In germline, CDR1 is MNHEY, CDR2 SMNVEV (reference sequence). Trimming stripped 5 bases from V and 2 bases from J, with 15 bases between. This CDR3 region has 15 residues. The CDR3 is CASSPSGRGNYGYTF. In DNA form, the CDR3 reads TGTGCCAGCAGTCCCTCCGGCAGGGGAAACTATGGCTACACCTTC.

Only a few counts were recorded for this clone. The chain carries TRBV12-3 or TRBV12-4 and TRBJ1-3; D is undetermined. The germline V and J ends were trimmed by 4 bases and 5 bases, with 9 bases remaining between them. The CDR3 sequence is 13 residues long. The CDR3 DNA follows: TGTGCCAGCAGTTCCTCAGACAGAAACACCATATATTTT. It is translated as CASSSSDRNTIYF.